These T cell receptor beta chains were read from a single sample in a study of T cell changes during pregnancy in multiple sclerosis. Sequencing used immunoSEQ multiplex PCR; TCRdb keeps in-frame clones, though not all of them. The table has approximately 60,000 clones, just under 90% seen once. Sequencing was carried out using peripheral blood from another person, used as feeder cells. The receptors shown here come from a human donor whose cells served as feeder cells for cultures in a pregnancy study. Each CDR3 is given with its conserved first and last residue. D genes are given only for firm matches. Size is stated for part of the rows, as once, few or many counts, or as a class when the clone is expanded.

>NA|TRBJ1-5|TRBV11-2|NA
CASSLQGNGNQPQHF
TGTGCCAGCAGCTTACAGGGTAACGGCAATCAGCCCCAGCATTTT
>NA|TRBJ2-7|TRBV5-1|NA
CASSLSSALSYEQYF
TGCGCCAGCAGCCTTTCTAGCGCACTCTCCTACGAGCAGTACTTC
>NA|TRBJ2-7|TRBV5-1|few
CASSLDGYEQYF
TGCGCCAGCAGCTTGGATGGCTACGAGCAGTACTTC
>TRBD1|TRBJ1-6|TRBV6-1|NA
CASIPQGGYNSPLHF
TGTGCCAGCATACCACAGGGGGGCTATAATTCACCCCTCCACTTT
>TRBD1|TRBJ1-6|TRBV18|NA
CASSETGPNSPLHF
TGTGCCAGCTCAGAGACAGGGCCTAATTCACCCCTCCACTTT
>TRBD2|TRBJ2-1|TRBV6-1|once
CASREGLAQYNEQFF
TGTGCCAGCAGGGAAGGACTAGCGCAATACAATGAGCAGTTCTTC
>TRBD2|TRBJ2-1|TRBV7-6|NA
CASSPRVGRAQFF
TGTGCCAGCAGCCCTCGGGTCGGGAGGGCGCAGTTCTTC
>NA|TRBJ2-2|TRBV27|NA
CASSFLLTGAGELFF
TGTGCCAGCAGTTTTCTGTTGACTGGGGCCGGGGAGCTGTTTTTT
>NA|TRBJ1-1|TRBV5-1|NA
CASSPGSGDTEAFF
TGCGCCAGCAGCCCCGGATCAGGGGACACTGAAGCTTTCTTT
>NA|TRBJ1-2|TRBV30|NA
CACRPHGYTF
TGTGCCTGCCGACCCCATGGCTACACCTTC
>NA|TRBJ2-1|TRBV5-1|NA
CASSLGGSSYNEQFF
TGCGCCAGCAGCTTGGGGGGGAGCTCCTACAATGAGCAGTTCTTC
>NA|TRBJ2-1|TRBV27|NA
CASSFAGRRSYNEQFF
TGTGCCAGCAGTTTCGCGGGCAGACGTTCCTACAATGAGCAGTTCTTC
>TRBD2|TRBJ2-3|TRBV7-2|NA
CASSLVFWAGGNTDTQYF
TGTGCCAGCAGCTTAGTTTTTTGGGCGGGGGGGAACACAGATACGCAGTATTTT
>NA|TRBJ2-4|TRBV20-1|NA
CSAREQVQYF
TGCAGTGCTAGAGAACAAGTCCAGTACTTC
>NA|TRBJ1-1|TRBV20-1|NA
CSAQGATEAFF
TGCAGTGCTCAGGGAGCCACTGAAGCTTTCTTT
>NA|TRBJ2-3|TRBV5-4|NA
CASSLQGVFTDTQYF
TGTGCCAGCAGCTTACAGGGAGTTTTCACAGATACGCAGTATTTT
>TRBD1|TRBJ1-1|TRBV11-2|NA
CASSLTGGGTEAFF
TGTGCCAGCAGCTTGACAGGGGGAGGCACTGAAGCTTTCTTT
>NA|TRBJ1-1|TRBV2|NA
CASSVTNTEAFF
TGTGCCAGCAGTGTCACGAACACTGAAGCTTTCTTT
>TRBD1|TRBJ1-3|TRBV28|NA
CASSLSLGTGIGNTIYF
TGTGCCAGCAGTTTATCCCTTGGGACAGGGATTGGAAACACCATATATTTT
>NA|TRBJ1-2|TRBV6-5|NA
CASSYLGVNSYTF
TGTGCCAGCAGTTACCTGGGGGTGAACAGCTACACCTTC
>TRBD2|TRBJ2-2|TRBV9|NA
CASSFSGINTGELFF
TGTGCCAGCAGCTTTAGCGGGATTAACACCGGGGAGCTGTTTTTT
>TRBD1|TRBJ2-3|TRBV28|NA
CASSITGGIFGTDTQYF
TGTGCCAGCAGTATAACAGGGGGCATTTTTGGCACAGATACGCAGTATTTT
>TRBD1|TRBJ1-2|TRBV19|NA
CASSPLGTERPMRSYTF
TGTGCCAGTAGTCCCCTCGGGACAGAGAGACCCATGAGGAGCTACACCTTC
>TRBD1|TRBJ1-1|TRBV6-5|NA
CASSYPTGAGTEAFF
TGTGCCAGCAGTTACCCGACAGGGGCTGGCACTGAAGCTTTCTTT
>TRBD1|TRBJ1-2|TRBV7-3|once
CASSPTGEGGYGYTF
TGTGCCAGCAGCCCCACAGGGGAAGGGGGCTATGGCTACACCTTC
>NA|TRBJ1-5|TRBV28|NA
CASSPPWGASNQPQHF
TGTGCCAGCAGCCCCCCGTGGGGGGCGAGCAATCAGCCCCAGCATTTT